The 31 T cell receptor beta chains given below trace back to one sample, sequenced in a study of T cells in Graves' hyperthyroidism and ophthalmopathy. The source material, RNA transcripts, was used to amplify TCR beta CDR3 regions. Researchers ran a first-round RT-PCR on the TCR CDR3 using the HTBI primer set. TCRdb processed the multiplex PCR reads anew with MiXCR; each CDR3 protein has one entry. The sample has 300,000 to 500,000 distinct CDR3 sequences, over 11% seen once; the top ten hold approximately 27%. The sample consisted of blood. The receptors stem from a man aged 50 or older with Graves' ophthalmopathy.

This clonotype came up many times. The chain couples TRBV19 to TRBJ2-1, with 15 bases matching TRBD2. V was pared by 3 bases and J by 3 bases, with 3 bases of the junction left unmatched. CDR1 is LNHDA, CDR2 SQIVND, per germline (reference sequence). This CDR3 region has 17 residues. The CDR3 loop reads CASSITGLAGGYNEQFF. CDR3 nucleotide sequence: TGTGCCAGTAGTATTACGGGACTAGCGGGAGGCTACAATGAGCAGTTCTTC.

This clonotype was detected many times. The V and J genes are TRBV7-9 and TRBJ2-1, with 8 bases that match TRBD2. This CDR3 contains 17 residues. Germline-derived CDR1 and CDR2 are SEHNR and FQNEAQ (reference sequence). Unmatched junction bases numbered 10, after V lost 0 bases and J lost 6 bases. The CDR3 protein is CASSLASGGRNFNEQFF. For the CDR3, the DNA is TGTGCCAGCAGCTTAGCGAGTGGCGGGAGGAACTTCAATGAGCAGTTCTTC.

The chain has TRBV7-2 and TRBJ2-3, with TRBD2 as a possible D gene (7 bases). The CDR3 length is 20 residues. Trimming took off 5 bases at V and 2 bases at J, with 29 bases between the two ends. Germline CDR1 is SGHTA and CDR2 is FQGNSA. CDR3 protein: CASSTDPRDGGGGPTDTQYF. The DNA of the CDR3 is TGTGCCAGCAGCACCGACCCCCGGGACGGAGGGGGGGGACCCACAGATACGCAGTATTTT.

This clonotype was observed a handful of times. The chain has TRBV5-1 and TRBJ1-1; no clear D gene. Trimming stripped 4 bases from V and 6 bases from J, with 16 bases between. Germline CDR1 reads SGHRS; CDR2 reads YFSETQ. The CDR3 totals 14 residues. The CDR3 loop is CASSPLSDVAEAFF. For the CDR3, the DNA is TGCGCCAGCAGCCCACTTAGCGACGTGGCTGAAGCTTTCTTT.

The chain recombines TRBV2 with TRBJ2-1, with 10 nucleotides matching TRBD2. The CDR3 has 13 residues. In germline, CDR1 is SNHLY, CDR2 FYNNEI. J gave up 7 bases and V 5 bases, and 2 bases lay outside the gene matches. Written as DNA, the CDR3 is TGTGCCAGCAGTCCGACTAGCGGGAATGAGCAGTTCTTC. Its translation is CASSPTSGNEQFF.

The J gene is TRBJ1-1, the V gene TRBV6-2 or TRBV6-3; D not certain. V dropped 5 bases and J dropped 5 bases, with 15 bases sitting between them. This CDR3 contains 14 residues. Germline V lookup: CDR1 MNHEY, CDR2 SVGEGT. The CDR3 nucleotides read TGTGCCAGCAGTCCTAAATGGGAGGGAACTGAAGCTTTCTTT. Its protein is CASSPKWEGTEAFF.

Many counts were recorded for this clonotype. CDR3 DNA sequence: TGCAGCGTCGAGGAAGCAGTTAACTACAATGAGCAGTTCTTC. This encodes CSVEEAVNYNEQFF. This chain uses TRBV29-1 with TRBJ2-1; D is undetermined. Germline V lookup: CDR1 SQVTM, CDR2 ANQGSEA. The CDR3 extends over 14 amino acids. Trimming shortened V by 6 bases and J by 3 bases, and 15 bases separated the two germline ends.

The table lists this clonotype with many counts. As DNA, the CDR3 is TGTGCCAGTAGTATCTCCTTCTACAATGAGCAGTTCTTC. This translates into CASSISFYNEQFF. The genes are TRBV19 and TRBJ2-1; D remains unclear. The CDR3 sequence is 13 residues long. Germline loops: CDR1 LNHDA, CDR2 SQIVND (reference sequence). V was trimmed by 3 bases and J by 3 bases, leaving 6 bases between them. The full variable domain, completed using reference TRBV19 and TRBJ2-1, is DGGITQSPKYLFRKEGQNVTLSCEQNLNHDAMYWYRQDPGQGLRLIYYSQIVNDFQKGDIAEGYSVSREKKESFPLTVTSAQKNPTAFYLCASSISFYNEQFFGPGTRLTVL.

The chain couples TRBV11-2 to TRBJ2-1; 11 bases map to TRBD2. The CDR3 is made up of 14 amino acids. The ends lost 5 bases at V and 5 bases at J; junction bases unmatched: 2. CDR1 and CDR2 (germline): SGHAT, FQNNGV. The CDR3 reads CASSPTSGNNEQFF. DNA of the CDR3: TGTGCCAGCAGCCCGACTAGCGGGAACAATGAGCAGTTCTTC.

This clonotype was detected ten times or more. The CDR3 sequence is CASSFKSQGGETQYF. As DNA, the CDR3 is TGTGCCAGCAGCTTCAAGTCACAGGGAGGAGAGACCCAGTACTTC. The chain combines TRBV7-2 with TRBJ2-5; either TRBD1 or TRBD2 may supply D (6 bases each). The CDR3 extends over 15 amino acids. Germline CDR1 and CDR2: SGHTA and FQGNSA. Trimming left V 3 bases short and J 4 bases short, with 15 bases between. The full variable domain, with the rest looked up from reference TRBV7-2 and TRBJ2-5, is GAGVSQSPSNKVTEKGKDVELRCDPISGHTALYWYRQSLGQGLEFLIYFQGNSAPDKSGLPSDRFSAERTGGSVSTLTIQRTQQEDSAVYLCASSFKSQGGETQYFGPGTRLLVL.

At least ten counts were recorded for this clonotype. This chain joins TRBV18 and TRBJ2-3; D remains ambiguous. V was shortened by 4 bases and J by 0 bases, with 8 bases between the two germline ends. CDR3 size: 14 residues. Germline V gene lookup returns CDR1 KGHSH and CDR2 LQKENI. CDR3 sequence reads: CASSLWTSTDTQYF. CDR3 DNA: TGTGCCAGCTCACTTTGGACCAGCACAGATACGCAGTATTTT.

In its sample, this clonotype was seen many times. The V and J genes are TRBV3-1 and TRBJ2-1; 7 bases line up with TRBD1. Germline V gene lookup returns CDR1 LGHDT and CDR2 YNNKEL (reference sequence). Unmatched junction bases numbered 1, after V lost 1 base and J lost 1 base. The CDR3 is 15 amino acids. In nucleotides, the CDR3 is TGTGCCAGCAGCCAAGTCAGGGGGTCCTACAATGAGCAGTTCTTC. It translates to CASSQVRGSYNEQFF.

This clonotype has a count of ten or more. The chain recombines TRBV18 with TRBJ2-3; D uncertain. This CDR3 region has 16 residues. V was shortened by 2 bases and J by 0 bases, with 12 bases between the two germline ends. Germline lookup yields CDR1 KGHSH and CDR2 LQKENI. This CDR3 is CASSPFEQRSTDTQYF. In DNA form, the CDR3 reads TGTGCCAGCTCACCATTCGAACAGCGAAGCACAGATACGCAGTATTTT.

The chain links TRBV30 to TRBJ1-1; 7 nucleotides match TRBD1. This CDR3 has 15 amino acids. Trimming removed 4 bases from V and 2 bases from J; junction bases left unmatched: 10. Germline CDR1 GTSNPN, CDR2 SVGIG (reference sequence). DNA for the CDR3: TGTGCCTGGAAGAAGATGGGGACAGCAAACACTGAAGCTTTCTTT. Protein product: CAWKKMGTANTEAFF.

This clonotype has at least ten counts. V usage is TRBV3-1 and J usage is TRBJ2-7; no clear D gene. Trimming stripped 5 bases from V and 0 bases from J, with 14 bases between. The CDR3 covers 15 residues. CDR1 and CDR2 (germline): LGHDT, YNNKEL (reference sequence). CDR3 sequence reads: CASSSVAQDSYEQYF. CDR3 in DNA: TGTGCCAGCAGCTCCGTAGCCCAAGACTCCTACGAGCAGTACTTC.

This clonotype appeared many times. The rearrangement joins TRBV7-9 to TRBJ2-7; 12 positions agree with TRBD1. CDR3 length: 15 residues. The J segment lost 5 bases and the V segment lost 5 bases, leaving 7 bases of the junction unmatched. Germline V lookup: CDR1 SEHNR, CDR2 FQNEAQ (reference sequence). CDR3 residues: CASSVGTGGLHEQYF. As DNA, the CDR3 is TGTGCCAGCAGCGTTGGGACAGGGGGCTTGCACGAGCAGTACTTC.

This clonotype was recorded at least ten times. The genes are TRBV6-2 or TRBV6-3 and TRBJ2-7; D uncertain. The germline gives CDR1 MNHEY, CDR2 SVGEGT. Trimming cost V 0 bases and J 6 bases, with 6 bases left between them. This CDR3 has 12 residues. The CDR3 protein is CASSYSMGEQYF. Written as DNA, the CDR3 is TGTGCCAGCAGTTACTCGATGGGCGAGCAGTACTTC.

This rearrangement joins TRBV10-1 to TRBJ1-1, with D tentatively TRBD1 (6 bases). V was pared by 4 bases and J by 6 bases, with 18 bases between. Per the germline V gene, CDR1 is WNHNN and CDR2 is SYGVQD (reference sequence). The CDR3 length is 15 residues. CDR3 DNA sequence: TGCGCCAGCAGTGTTAAAAGAGGGGGGATGGCTGAAGCTTTCTTT. It codes for CASSVKRGGMAEAFF.

This clonotype occurred many times. V and J are TRBV5-1 and TRBJ2-3; 8 nucleotides line up with TRBD2. Losses at the gene ends were 5 bases for V and 6 bases for J; bases not matched to a gene: 5. Germline CDR1 is SGHRS and CDR2 is YFSETQ. CDR3 length equals 13 residues. The CDR3 DNA reads as TGCGCCAGCAGGGGACTAGTCACCGATACGCAGTATTTT. Its protein product is CASRGLVTDTQYF.

This clonotype was recorded many times. The chain has TRBV6-1 and TRBJ2-5, with 8 bases lining up with TRBD1. The V segment lost 5 bases and the J segment 4 bases; nucleotides outside the gene matches: 6. Germline CDR1 and CDR2: MNHNS and SASEGT. The CDR3 spans 14 residues. The CDR3 is CASSQTGVGETQYF. In DNA, the CDR3 is TGTGCCAGCAGTCAGACAGGGGTAGGAGAGACCCAGTACTTC.

This clonotype was seen more than once but under ten times. The chain employs TRBV19 and TRBJ2-1, with a weak D call TRBD1 (5 bases). V shed 1 base and J shed 9 bases, with 19 bases lying between them. There are 16 residues in the CDR3. CDR1 is LNHDA and CDR2 is SQIVND in the germline V gene (reference sequence). The CDR3 DNA sequence: TGTGCCAGTAGTATAGTCTACAGGAGTTATAACGGTGAGCAGTTCTTC. Translating it yields CASSIVYRSYNGEQFF.

There are a few counts of this clonotype. J is TRBJ2-7 and V is TRBV6-5, with D uncertain. The CDR3 is made up of 12 amino acids. V was trimmed by 2 bases and J by 4 bases, leaving 6 bases between them. Germline values: CDR1 MNHEY, CDR2 SVGAGI. The CDR3, as DNA: TGTGCCAGCAGTTACGGTCAATACGAGCAGTACTTC. Amino acid sequence: CASSYGQYEQYF.

This chain connects TRBV19 to TRBJ2-5, with 7 bases lining up with TRBD1. This CDR3 is built from 14 residues. Trimming took 4 bases from V and 5 from J; bases not matched to a gene: 7. Germline CDR1 LNHDA, CDR2 SQIVND (reference sequence). The CDR3 protein is CASSTWTGGETQYF. The CDR3 DNA follows: TGTGCCAGTAGTACCTGGACAGGTGGTGAGACCCAGTACTTC.

At least ten counts were recorded for this clonotype. V usage is TRBV3-1 and J usage is TRBJ2-1; D assignment may be TRBD1 or TRBD2 (5 bases each). This CDR3 comprises 15 residues. Trimming shortened V by 1 base and J by 0 bases, and 7 bases separated the two germline ends. Germline CDR1 reads LGHDT; CDR2 reads YNNKEL (reference sequence). The CDR3 DNA sequence: TGTGCCAGCAGCCAAGTGGGGACCTCCTACAATGAGCAGTTCTTC. Its translation: CASSQVGTSYNEQFF.

V usage is TRBV7-3 and J usage is TRBJ1-1; maybe TRBD1 (5 bases). From germline, CDR1 is SGHTA and CDR2 FQGTGA. This CDR3 is 15 amino acids long. V dropped 5 bases and J dropped 0 bases, with 13 bases sitting between them. CDR3: CASSPSGTVNTEAFF. CDR3 DNA sequence: TGTGCCAGCAGCCCCTCCGGGACGGTGAACACTGAAGCTTTCTTT.

This clonotype showed up many times. The chain has TRBV29-1 and TRBJ1-2; D ambiguous. The CDR3 has 14 residues. V lost 3 bases, J lost 1 base, and 12 bases lay in between. Germline-derived CDR1 and CDR2 are SQVTM and ANQGSEA. The CDR3 sequence is CSVDPLASNYGYTF. The CDR3 nucleotides read TGCAGCGTTGACCCCCTCGCCAGTAACTATGGCTACACCTTC.

This clonotype occurred many times. The chain carries TRBV20-1 and TRBJ1-1; the D is unclear. The germline CDR1 and CDR2 sequences are DFQATT and SNEGSKA (reference sequence). This CDR3 is built from 14 residues. Deletions cut 5 bases from V and 1 base from J, with 14 bases between. The CDR3 region is CSADARPGNTEAFF. The CDR3 DNA reads as TGCAGTGCTGACGCCCGACCGGGGAACACTGAAGCTTTCTTT.

This clonotype was counted ten times or more. The gene calls are TRBV5-1 and TRBJ2-1, with D perhaps given as TRBD1 or TRBD2 (5 bases each). Trimming left V 4 bases short and J 5 bases short, with 16 bases between. CDR1 and CDR2 from the germline V gene are SGHRS and YFSETQ. The CDR3 covers 15 residues. CDR3 nucleotide sequence: TGCGCCAGCAGCCCGGGGCGGCTAGGTGACAATGAGCAGTTCTTC. This gives the protein CASSPGRLGDNEQFF.

This clonotype was seen only a few times. This chain links TRBV27 with TRBJ2-5; D uncertain. Germline-derived CDR1 and CDR2 are MNHEY and SMNVEV (reference sequence). Trimming left V 6 bases short and J 0 bases short, with 8 bases between. This CDR3 is built from 13 residues. CDR3 sequence: CASREHNQETQYF. CDR3 nucleotides: TGTGCCAGCAGGGAACACAACCAAGAGACCCAGTACTTC.

This clonotype was found a few times. The junction does not match germline at one end; this may be a read error. The rearrangement uses TRBV18 and TRBJ2-7; D ambiguous. CDR1 and CDR2 (germline): KGHSH, LQKENI. The CDR3 is 18 residues long. CDR3 DNA sequence: TGTGTCAGCTCACCAATCATGTTATACGGCGACCGTTACTACGAGCAGTACTTC. It is translated as CVSSPIMLYGDRYYEQYF.

The chain is built from TRBV19 and TRBJ2-2, with 7 bases lining up with TRBD2. Losses at the gene ends were 8 bases for V and 4 bases for J; bases not matched to a gene: 4. CDR1 and CDR2 from the germline V gene are LNHDA and SQIVND (reference sequence). The CDR3 has 13 amino acids. CDR3 coding DNA: TGTGCCAGTGGGGGAGGGTCCACCGGGGAGCTGTTTTTT. This codes for CASGGGSTGELFF.